These T cell receptor beta chains were read from a single sample in a study of T-cell reconstitution after alpha-beta-depleted transplantation in children. Via MiXCR, TCRdb re-called the PCR reads, giving one row per CDR3 protein. The repertoire includes about 200,000 distinct CDR3 sequences, approximately 8.4% of them detected once, and 35% sits in the top ten. The sample consisted of PBMCs, mostly from graft donor cells, taken 360 days after TCRalphabeta/CD19-depleted stem cell transplant. The receptor set was obtained from a male patient aged 2-15 years who had a stem cell transplant for acute myeloid leukemia, so the T cells may come from the graft donor. CDR3s include the opening cysteine and the closing phenylalanine or tryptophan. The D gene is left open where the match is weak. Clone sizes are given selectively: once, few, many, or a class where the clone is expanded.

j_gene | v_gene | d_gene | abundance | CDR3aa | CDR3nt
TRBJ2-7 | TRBV29-1 | . | many | CSVEGGGTSYEQYF | TGCAGCGTTGAGGGGGGTGGGACATCCTACGAGCAGTACTTC
TRBJ2-5 | TRBV5-1 | . | few | CASSSLTGETQYF | TGCGCCAGCAGCTCCCTGACGGGGGAGACCCAGTACTTC
TRBJ2-1 | TRBV4-2 | TRBD2 | many | CASSQSLAGGINEQFF | TGTGCCAGCAGCCAAAGTCTAGCGGGGGGTATCAATGAGCAGTTCTTC
TRBJ2-7 | TRBV12-3/TRBV12-4 | . | . | CASSLASGVSYEQYF | TGTGCCAGCAGTTTAGCTTCGGGAGTGTCCTACGAGCAGTACTTC
TRBJ2-3 | TRBV10-2 | . | few | CASSESRLIAGIGTDTQYF | TGCGCCAGCAGTGAGTCCCGGCTAATTGCAGGAATCGGCACAGATACGCAGTATTTT
TRBJ2-1 | TRBV20-1 | . | . | CSASQGQGVTYNEQFF | TGCAGTGCTAGCCAGGGGCAAGGGGTTACCTACAATGAGCAGTTCTTC
TRBJ2-1 | TRBV6-1 | TRBD2 | many | CASSALEAGGNEQFF | TGTGCCAGCAGTGCCCTCGAAGCGGGGGGTAATGAGCAGTTCTTC
TRBJ2-5 | TRBV2 | . | . | CASSEQTVQQETQYF | TGTGCCAGCAGTGAACAGACAGTCCAACAAGAGACCCAGTACTTC
TRBJ2-3 | TRBV12-3/TRBV12-4 | TRBD2 | . | CASSFYLIGTSGYTDTQYF | TGTGCCAGCAGTTTCTATTTGATTGGGACTAGCGGTTACACAGATACGCAGTATTTT
TRBJ2-1 | TRBV10-3 | . | . | CAINIGPDGGNEQFF | TGTGCCATCAATATAGGACCGGATGGGGGCAATGAGCAGTTCTTC
TRBJ2-7 | TRBV29-1 | TRBD1 | . | CSARTGFSYEQYF | TGCAGCGCTCGGACAGGCTTCTCCTACGAGCAGTACTTC
TRBJ2-2 | TRBV5-1 | . | . | CASSSGPRNTGELFF | TGCGCCAGCAGCTCCGGACCGCGAAACACCGGGGAGCTGTTTTTT
TRBJ1-2 | TRBV20-1 | . | few | CSARDRSQLYGYTF | TGCAGTGCTAGAGACCGTAGCCAGTTATATGGCTACACCTTC
TRBJ2-7 | TRBV7-2 | TRBD1 | . | CASSRQGNEQYF | TGTGCCAGCAGCCGACAGGGAAACGAGCAGTACTTC
TRBJ1-1 | TRBV20-1 | . | many | CSASSGRVEAFF | TGCAGTGCTAGTAGTGGCAGAGTTGAAGCTTTCTTT
TRBJ2-4 | TRBV12-3/TRBV12-4 | . | many | CASSLTERNIQYF | TGTGCCAGCAGTTTGACGGAAAGGAACATTCAGTACTTC
TRBJ2-2 | TRBV5-1 | . | many | CASSSGAGTGELFF | TGCGCCAGCAGCTCCGGAGCGGGCACCGGGGAGCTGTTTTTT
TRBJ2-1 | TRBV12-3/TRBV12-4 | TRBD2 | . | CASSPLAGGRPEQFF | TGTGCCAGCAGTCCACTAGCGGGGGGGCGTCCTGAGCAGTTCTTC
TRBJ2-1 | TRBV20-1 | . | . | CSAGWGLYNEQFF | TGCAGTGCTGGGTGGGGGTTATACAATGAGCAGTTCTTC
TRBJ2-5 | TRBV20-1 | . | . | CSARARRLKETQYF | TGCAGTGCTAGGGCCCGACGGTTAAAAGAGACCCAGTACTTC
TRBJ2-1 | TRBV10-3 | . | few | CATALSGESSYNEQFF | TGTGCCACCGCCCTCTCCGGCGAGAGCTCCTACAATGAGCAGTTCTTC
TRBJ1-5 | TRBV7-2 | . | many | CASSSRGGQPQHF | TGTGCCAGCAGCTCCAGGGGTGGGCAGCCCCAGCATTTT
TRBJ2-5 | TRBV12-3/TRBV12-4 | . | few | CASSLSHWETQYF | TGTGCCAGCAGTTTAAGCCATTGGGAGACCCAGTACTTC
TRBJ2-1 | TRBV4-3 | . | many | CASSQETRVTYNEQFF | TGCGCCAGCAGCCAAGAAACCAGGGTGACCTACAATGAGCAGTTCTTC
TRBJ2-3 | TRBV12-3/TRBV12-4 | TRBD2 | many | CASGQLATDTQYF | TGTGCCAGCGGCCAACTAGCGACAGATACGCAGTATTTT
TRBJ2-7 | TRBV10-3 | . | many | CAISESTRQGKQYF | TGTGCCATCAGTGAGTCGACGCGGCAGGGTAAGCAGTACTTC
TRBJ1-4 | TRBV5-1 | TRBD1 | many | CASSLPGTGEEKLFF | TGCGCCAGCAGCTTGCCCGGGACAGGGGAGGAAAAACTGTTTTTT
TRBJ2-5 | TRBV10-3 | . | . | CAISERSEQETQYF | TGTGCCATCAGTGAGAGGAGCGAGCAAGAGACCCAGTACTTC
TRBJ2-5 | TRBV5-1 | TRBD1 | few | CASSLLDRLGIETQYF | TGCGCCAGCAGCTTGCTGGACAGGTTGGGAATAGAGACCCAGTACTTC
TRBJ2-2 | TRBV11-2 | TRBD2 | few | CASSVGLAGFLNTGELFF | TGTGCCAGCAGCGTCGGACTAGCGGGGTTTTTGAACACCGGGGAGCTGTTTTTT
TRBJ1-2 | TRBV7-3 | TRBD1 | many | CASSLTGQSPYGYTF | TGTGCCAGCAGCTTAACGGGACAGAGTCCTTATGGCTACACCTTC
TRBJ2-3 | TRBV12-3/TRBV12-4 | TRBD2 | . | CASSLVGASTSGRISDTQYF | TGTGCCAGCAGTTTAGTGGGGGCTTCAACTAGCGGGAGGATTTCAGATACGCAGTATTTT
TRBJ2-3 | TRBV2 | TRBD2 | . | CASRTSGSADTQYF | TGTGCCAGCAGGACTAGCGGGAGTGCAGATACGCAGTATTTT
TRBJ2-5 | TRBV12-3/TRBV12-4 | . | many | CASRIQGGETQYF | TGTGCCAGCAGAATACAGGGAGGAGAGACCCAGTACTTC
TRBJ2-5 | TRBV5-1 | TRBD2 | few | CASSDGTSGTQETQYF | TGCGCCAGCAGCGACGGGACTAGCGGGACCCAAGAGACCCAGTACTTC
TRBJ1-1 | TRBV20-1 | . | . | CSASSPPLNTEAFF | TGCAGTGCTAGCAGCCCCCCTTTGAACACTGAAGCTTTCTTT
TRBJ1-3 | TRBV10-1 | . | . | CASSGTGPGNTIYF | TGCGCCAGCAGTGGTACAGGGCCTGGAAACACCATATATTTT
TRBJ2-7 | TRBV20-1 | . | . | CSARDGGAHEQYF | TGCAGTGCTAGAGATGGCGGGGCTCACGAGCAGTACTTC
TRBJ2-5 | TRBV4-3 | TRBD1 | . | CASSHRGGGQGTTQYF | TGCGCCAGCAGCCACAGAGGGGGGGGACAGGGCACGACCCAGTACTTC
TRBJ1-2 | TRBV4-3 | . | few | CASSQEAAGAGGYTF | TGCGCCAGCAGCCAAGAAGCCGCGGGGGCCGGGGGCTACACCTTC
TRBJ1-2 | TRBV7-9 | . | few | CASSITGDNNYGYTF | TGTGCCAGCAGCATTACGGGGGACAATAACTATGGCTACACCTTC
TRBJ1-1 | TRBV7-8 | . | . | CASSLSSPNTEAFF | TGTGCCAGCAGCTTATCCTCGCCGAACACTGAAGCTTTCTTT
TRBJ1-2 | TRBV27 | TRBD1 | few | CASRGETGGVDGYTF | TGTGCCAGCAGGGGTGAGACAGGGGGCGTGGATGGCTACACCTTC
TRBJ1-2 | TRBV4-1 | . | . | CASSQVTARSGYTF | TGCGCCAGCAGCCAAGTGACAGCCAGGAGTGGCTACACCTTC
TRBJ2-3 | TRBV10-3 | TRBD1 | . | CAIRTGTGGYTQYF | TGTGCCATCAGGACTGGGACAGGGGGATATACGCAGTATTTT
TRBJ1-3 | TRBV12-3/TRBV12-4 | . | . | CASRLPNSRVPGNTIYF | TGTGCCAGCAGACTACCTAATTCCCGGGTCCCTGGAAACACCATATATTTT
TRBJ2-1 | TRBV29-1 | TRBD1 | few | CSVEEDRGYF | TGCAGCGTTGAGGAAGACAGGGGATACTTC
TRBJ1-2 | TRBV5-1 | TRBD1 | . | CASSSPPTGDYGYTF | TGCGCCAGCAGCTCCCCACCGACAGGGGACTATGGCTACACCTTC
TRBJ1-1 | TRBV12-3/TRBV12-4 | . | . | CASKYVGTEAFF | TGTGCCAGCAAGTATGTGGGCACTGAAGCTTTCTTT
TRBJ2-1 | TRBV14 | . | many | CASSLQGIAYNEQFF | TGTGCCAGCAGCCTCCAAGGAATAGCCTACAATGAGCAGTTCTTC
TRBJ2-3 | TRBV20-1 | . | . | CCAREVRDEASTDTQYF | TGCTGTGCTAGAGAAGTCCGGGACGAGGCTAGCACAGATACGCAGTATTTT
TRBJ1-1 | TRBV20-1 | . | many | CSARVSSAAEAFF | TGCAGTGCTAGAGTCTCGAGTGCCGCTGAAGCTTTCTTT
TRBJ1-4 | TRBV4-1 | . | many | CASSPFEDVGKLFF | TGCGCCAGCAGCCCCTTTGAGGACGTGGGAAAACTGTTTTTT
TRBJ2-1 | TRBV10-3 | TRBD2 | . | CAIRRDLTSGVEQFF | TGTGCCATCAGGAGGGACCTAACTAGCGGGGTCGAGCAGTTCTTC